Listed here are 19 T cell receptor beta chains from one sample, sequenced in a study of shared clonotypes between healthy human individuals. Assay used: immunoSEQ multiplex PCR; TCRdb lists only in-frame clones, some missing. The table records roughly 1,800,000 clones, about 95% of them present only once. Terminally differentiated effector memory CD45RA+ cells were excluded from the naive CD8 cells, which were CD45RO-negative and positively selected for CCR7. The sequencing input was naive CD8+ T cells sorted from blood. The receptors were gathered from a man between 18 and 29 years old in good health.

Worth noting for this clone: This specimen includes other DNA sequences encoding the same CDR3. As DNA, the CDR3 is TGCGCCAGCAGCCAAGTAGGAGGGGACTACGAGCAGTACTTC. Translation: CASSQVGGDYEQYF. The chain has TRBV4-1 and TRBJ2-7; tentatively, D is TRBD2 (6 bases). The V gene's germline CDR1 is MGHRA and CDR2 YSYEKL. This CDR3 region has 14 residues. Trimming removed 1 base from V and 3 bases from J, with 10 bases in between.

The rearrangement joins TRBV9 to TRBJ1-1; 9 positions agree with TRBD1. Trimming removed 2 bases from V and 6 bases from J; junction bases left unmatched: 5. Germline lookup yields CDR1 SGDLS and CDR2 YYNGEE. There are 14 residues in the CDR3. The CDR3 DNA reads TGTGCCAGCAGCGTCGGGACAGGGTACCCTGAAGCTTTCTTT. As protein: CASSVGTGYPEAFF.

The chain combines TRBV11-2 with TRBJ2-4; 8 bases agree with TRBD1. The ends lost 5 bases at V and 3 bases at J; junction bases unmatched: 9. The CDR3 contains 16 residues. Germline-derived CDR1 and CDR2 are SGHAT and FQNNGV. The CDR3 nucleotides are TGTGCCAGCAGCCAAGGGGACAGGTTGGACAAAAACATTCAGTACTTC. Translating it yields CASSQGDRLDKNIQYF.

CDR3 sequence: CASSRLGGTETQYF. In DNA form, the CDR3 reads TGTGCCAGCAGCCGCCTGGGGGGTACAGAGACCCAGTACTTC. The chain links TRBV27 to TRBJ2-5; possible D gene TRBD2, 6 bases. Germline CDR1 reads MNHEY; CDR2 reads SMNVEV (reference sequence). This CDR3 has 14 residues. The germline V and J ends were trimmed by 6 bases and 4 bases, with 15 bases remaining between them.

As concerns this clone: The sample holds other DNA sequences that translate to the same CDR3. The rearrangement links TRBV5-4 to TRBJ2-7; the D gene is possibly TRBD2 (5 bases). Germline V gives CDR1 SGHNT, CDR2 YYREEE (reference sequence). The V gene lost 0 bases and the J gene lost 4 bases, with 8 bases spanning the gap. The CDR3 loop spans 13 amino acids. Here the CDR3 reads CASSLEGGYEQYF. Written as DNA, the CDR3 is TGTGCCAGCAGCTTGGAGGGCGGGTACGAGCAGTACTTC.

The chain combines TRBV6-6 with TRBJ2-3; D unclear. Germline V lookup: CDR1 MNHNY, CDR2 SVGAGI (reference sequence). V was cut by 6 bases and J by 0 bases, with 10 bases left in between. This CDR3 has 14 residues. The CDR3 spells CASSPPHSTDTQYF. The CDR3 DNA reads TGTGCCAGCAGCCCACCCCATAGCACAGATACGCAGTATTTT.

The V gene is TRBV12-5, the J gene TRBJ2-1; D unresolved. Germline CDR1 LGHNT, CDR2 FRNRAP. This CDR3 is built from 15 residues. V was clipped by 6 bases and J by 5 bases, with 17 bases between them. The CDR3, as DNA: TGTGCTAGTGGGAGGACGCATCAATCGGACAATGAGCAGTTCTTC. Translated, it gives CASGRTHQSDNEQFF.

The chain employs TRBV15 and TRBJ1-1, with D uncertain. CDR3 size: 14 residues. The germline V gene has CDR1 LNHNV and CDR2 YYDKDF (reference sequence). V gave up 5 bases and J gave up 1 base, with 11 bases separating them. CDR3 sequence (DNA): TGTGCCACCAGCCCTACCCCAACGAACACTGAAGCTTTCTTT. Translated: CATSPTPTNTEAFF.

The V gene is TRBV6-5, the J gene TRBJ2-1, with 13 bases aligning to TRBD2. V shed 6 bases, J shed 9 bases, and the junction held 8 bases outside the gene matches. Germline values: CDR1 MNHEY, CDR2 SVGAGI. The CDR3 sequence is 15 residues long. The CDR3 DNA follows: TGTGCCAGCAGCCCAGGACTAGCGGGAGTTCTTGAGCAGTTCTTC. It translates to CASSPGLAGVLEQFF.

This sequence joins TRBV27 and TRBJ2-1; no definite D call. The ends were cut back, 4 bases at V and 4 bases at J, with 8 bases in the middle. CDR1 and CDR2 from the germline V gene are MNHEY and SMNVEV (reference sequence). CDR3 length: 13 amino acids. In DNA, the CDR3 is TGTGCCAGCAGTTGGACGGTATACAATGAGCAGTTCTTC. Protein sequence: CASSWTVYNEQFF.

The V call is TRBV5-5, the J call TRBJ1-2; D is unresolved. Germline values: CDR1 SGHKS, CDR2 YYEKEE (reference sequence). V lost 0 bases, J lost 11 bases, and 11 bases lay in between. The CDR3 spans 12 residues. In DNA form, the CDR3 reads TGTGCCAGCAGCTTGGATGGTCAGCCTTACACCTTC. The encoded protein is CASSLDGQPYTF.

About this clone: Additional DNA sequences in this sample encode the identical CDR3. V and J are TRBV4-3 and TRBJ2-7; D possibly corresponds to TRBD2 (6 bases). V was cut by 1 base and J by 3 bases, with 10 bases left in between. Germline-derived CDR1 and CDR2 are LGHNA and YSLEER. The CDR3 extends over 14 amino acids. The CDR3 reads CASSQGVSGYEQYF. DNA of the CDR3: TGCGCCAGCAGCCAAGGAGTTAGCGGCTACGAGCAGTACTTC.

This chain uses TRBV28 with TRBJ2-1, with D possibly TRBD1 on 7 matching bases. Trimming left V 10 bases short and J 8 bases short, with 27 bases between. This CDR3 is built from 16 residues. CDR1 and CDR2 (germline): MDHEN, SYDVKM. CDR3 DNA sequence: TGTGCCACCGCAGGGGGGACCAAGGAGATATGGGATGAGCAGTTCTTC. As protein: CATAGGTKEIWDEQFF.

With regard to this clone: Other DNA sequences in the sample encode the same CDR3. This rearrangement joins TRBV7-8 to TRBJ2-7; D is uncertain. The CDR3 runs to 14 residues. The V end was cut by 6 bases, the J end by 1 base, with 13 bases between. Germline V lookup: CDR1 SGHVS, CDR2 FQNEAQ. The CDR3 nucleotides are TGTGCCAGCAGTCCCCTTGGCTCATCCTACGAGCAGTACTTC. It specifies CASSPLGSSYEQYF.

The chain employs TRBV30 and TRBJ2-7, with 9 bases fitting TRBD2. The germline V gene encodes CDR1 GTSNPN and CDR2 SVGIG (reference sequence). The CDR3 covers 14 residues. J was trimmed by 5 bases and V by 0 bases; bases with no gene match: 5. The CDR3 region is CAWSVDSGSNEQYF. The CDR3 DNA is TGTGCCTGGAGTGTAGATAGCGGGAGCAACGAGCAGTACTTC.

The CDR3 coding sequence is TGCGCCAGCAGCCAAGACAGTCTACGGGGCGGCTACACCTTC. This gives the protein CASSQDSLRGGYTF. The chain is built from TRBV4-1 and TRBJ1-2; the D gene is possibly TRBD1 (5 bases). V dropped 0 bases and J dropped 8 bases, with 13 bases sitting between them. The germline V gene has CDR1 MGHRA and CDR2 YSYEKL. The CDR3 has 14 amino acids.

The chain joins TRBV27 to TRBJ1-1; TRBD1 matches 8 bases. Germline V gene data show CDR1 as MNHEY and CDR2 as SMNVEV (reference sequence). V dropped 3 bases and J dropped 7; count of bases not matched to a gene: 7. CDR3 length equals 14 residues. Here the CDR3 DNA reads TGTGCCAGCAGTTTCCCCGGACAGGGCAGTGAAGCTTTCTTT. It is translated as CASSFPGQGSEAFF.

This sequence joins TRBV2 and TRBJ1-6; D might be TRBD1 (5 bases). Trimming removed 4 bases from V and 3 bases from J, with 10 bases in between. CDR1 SNHLY and CDR2 FYNNEI come from the germline V gene. This CDR3 region has 15 residues. CDR3 in DNA: TGTGCCAGCAGTGCTAAGAGGGGCTATAATTCACCCCTCCACTTT. Translation: CASSAKRGYNSPLHF. Complete variable domain (other parts from reference TRBV2 and TRBJ1-6): EPEVTQTPSHQVTQMGQEVILRCVPISNHLYFYWYRQILGQKVEFLVSFYNNEISEKSEIFDDQFSVERPDGSNFTLKIRSTKLEDSAMYFCASSAKRGYNSPLHFGNGTRLTVT.

The chain is built from TRBV5-6 and TRBJ1-2; 7 nucleotides agree with TRBD1. V gave up 4 bases and J gave up 4 bases; unmatched junction bases: 4. Germline loops: CDR1 SGHDT, CDR2 YYEEEE. This CDR3 spans 13 amino acids. The chain's CDR3 is CASSPQGGYGYTF. As DNA, the CDR3 is TGTGCCAGCAGCCCTCAGGGGGGCTATGGCTACACCTTC.